These T cell receptor beta chains were read from a single sample in a study of blood T cell repertoires in COVID-19. Using immunoSEQ multiplex PCR, the repertoire was profiled, and TCRdb retains in-frame clones only, with some absent. Among approximately 100,000 clones listed, roughly 86% were seen once. The sequenced sample consisted of peripheral blood. All receptors come from a woman aged 30 to 39 with acute or convalescent COVID-19. CDR3s include the opening cysteine and the closing phenylalanine or tryptophan. The order of the fields is D gene, J gene, clone size, V gene, CDR3 DNA, CDR3 protein. D genes are given only for firm matches. Rows give clone size only sometimes, using once, few, many, or a class for an expanded clone.

TRBD1	TRBJ2-2	-	TRBV11-1	TGTGCCAGCAGCTCTACCGGGACAGGGAACACCGGGGAGCTGTTTTTT	CASSSTGTGNTGELFF
-	TRBJ2-3	-	TRBV10-1	TGCGCCAGCAGTGAGTCTCTACCCACAGATACGCAGTATTTT	CASSESLPTDTQYF
TRBD1	TRBJ2-3	once	TRBV6-6	TGTGCCAGCAGCCGACCAACCACTCGAGCCCGAAAACAGGGGTCAGATACGCAGTATTTT	CASSRPTTRARKQGSDTQYF
TRBD1	TRBJ1-5	-	TRBV19	TGTGCCAGTACCATAGGGACAGGGGGCCGTCAGCCCCAGCATTTT	CASTIGTGGRQPQHF
TRBD2	TRBJ2-1	-	TRBV7-2	TGTGCCAGCAGCTTAGTACCCCTGCGGGGGGGGACTGACAATGAGCAGTTCTTC	CASSLVPLRGGTDNEQFF
-	TRBJ2-3	-	TRBV7-9	TGTGCCAGCAGCTTTCGGTCGGAGGCGGGGCGCACAGATACGCAGTATTTT	CASSFRSEAGRTDTQYF
TRBD1	TRBJ1-1	-	TRBV5-1	TGCGCCAGCAGCCGGGGGACAGGGAACACTGAAGCTTTCTTT	CASSRGTGNTEAFF
TRBD1	TRBJ1-5	-	TRBV28	TGTGCCAGCATCATGACAGGGGTGGGTCAGCCCCAGCATTTT	CASIMTGVGQPQHF
-	TRBJ1-2	-	TRBV27	TGTGCCAGCAGCCAAAACCTAAGGGGTGGTGGCTACACCTTC	CASSQNLRGGGYTF
-	TRBJ1-2	-	TRBV5-4	TGTGCCAGCAGCACCGGGTCAGCTGGCTACACCTTC	CASSTGSAGYTF
-	TRBJ2-7	-	TRBV27	TGTGCCAGCAGTTTATCGGACGGGGGTTGGCAGTACTTC	CASSLSDGGWQYF
-	TRBJ2-7	-	TRBV5-1	TGCGCCAGCAGCTTCGGTGGGACTGCATACGAGCAGTACTTC	CASSFGGTAYEQYF
-	TRBJ2-3	-	TRBV5-6	TGTGCCAGCAGCTTGGGAGCAGATACGCAGTATTTT	CASSLGADTQYF
TRBD1	TRBJ2-3	-	TRBV28	TGTGCCAGCAGTGGCCGGACAGGGGGCAATTCGGATACGCAGTATTTT	CASSGRTGGNSDTQYF
TRBD1	TRBJ1-2	-	TRBV10-3	TGTGCCATCAGTCCCTCAGGGACAGGGATCTATGGCTACACCTTC	CAISPSGTGIYGYTF
-	TRBJ2-1	-	TRBV5-1	TGCGCCAGCAGCTTGACAGCTCCCAATGAGCAGTTCTTC	CASSLTAPNEQFF
TRBD1	TRBJ1-6	-	TRBV6-2/TRBV6-3	TGTGCCAGCAGTACGACAGACAGGGTTGGTTCACCCCTCCACTTT	CASSTTDRVGSPLHF
TRBD1	TRBJ2-1	-	TRBV11-3	TGTGCCAGCAGCCCGGATGATCGGGACAGGGTCCAAGATGAGCAGTTCTTC	CASSPDDRDRVQDEQFF
-	TRBJ1-4	-	TRBV6-5	TGTGCCAGCACCTCTCAGGCAGCAACTAATGAAAAACTGTTTTTT	CASTSQAATNEKLFF
TRBD1	TRBJ2-1	-	TRBV19	TGTGCCAGTCACAGGGGGCGGGTCGATGAGCAGTTCTTC	CASHRGRVDEQFF
-	TRBJ2-1	few	TRBV11-3	TGTGCCAGCAGCTTAGCAGGGAACAATGAGCAGTTCTTC	CASSLAGNNEQFF
-	TRBJ1-5	once	TRBV7-2	TGTGCCAGCAGCTTATTTATCTCCCTGGGGGCCTCGATTCAGCCCCAGCATTTT	CASSLFISLGASIQPQHF
-	TRBJ1-2	once	TRBV7-2	TGTGCCAGCAGCTCGTTTAGCAGCCAGGGCTACACCTTC	CASSSFSSQGYTF
-	TRBJ1-1	once	TRBV18	TGTGCCAGCTCACCAAATACAGAGAACACTGAAGCTTTCTTT	CASSPNTENTEAFF
-	TRBJ2-1	once	TRBV2	TGTGCCAGCAGCCGGGGACATCCCGCCTCGGAGCATGAGCAGTTCTTC	CASSRGHPASEHEQFF
-	TRBJ1-2	once	TRBV7-9	TGTGCCAGCAGCTTACAACAGGGTGAAGGTGGCTACACCTTC	CASSLQQGEGGYTF
-	TRBJ1-4	-	TRBV28	TGTGCCAGCAGTCGGGACACCAATGAAAAACTGTTTTTT	CASSRDTNEKLFF